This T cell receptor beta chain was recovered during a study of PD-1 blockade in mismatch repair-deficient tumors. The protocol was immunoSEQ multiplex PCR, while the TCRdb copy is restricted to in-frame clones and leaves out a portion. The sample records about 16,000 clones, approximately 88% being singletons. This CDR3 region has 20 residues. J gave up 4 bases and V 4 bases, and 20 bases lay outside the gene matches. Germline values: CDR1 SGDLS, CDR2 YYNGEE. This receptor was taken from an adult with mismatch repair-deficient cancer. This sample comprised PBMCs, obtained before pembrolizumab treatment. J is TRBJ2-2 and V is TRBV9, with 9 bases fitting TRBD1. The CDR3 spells CASSPEVRRGGTGITGELFF. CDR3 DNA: TGTGCCAGCAGCCCCGAAGTGCGGAGAGGAGGGACAGGGATCACCGGGGAGCTGTTTTTT.